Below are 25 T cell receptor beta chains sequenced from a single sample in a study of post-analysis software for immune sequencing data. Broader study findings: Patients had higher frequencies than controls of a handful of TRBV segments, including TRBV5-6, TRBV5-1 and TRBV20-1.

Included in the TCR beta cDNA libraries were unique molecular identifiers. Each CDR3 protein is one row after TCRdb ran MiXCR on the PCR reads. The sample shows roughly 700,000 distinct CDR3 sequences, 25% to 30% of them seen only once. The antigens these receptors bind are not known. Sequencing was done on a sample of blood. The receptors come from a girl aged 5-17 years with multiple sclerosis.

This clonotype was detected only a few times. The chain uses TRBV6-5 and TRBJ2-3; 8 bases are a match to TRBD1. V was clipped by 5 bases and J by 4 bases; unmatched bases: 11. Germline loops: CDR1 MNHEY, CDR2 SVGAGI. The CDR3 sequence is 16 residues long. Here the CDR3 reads CASSLGQGVVPDTQYF. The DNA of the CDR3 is TGTGCCAGCAGTCTTGGACAGGGAGTAGTCCCAGATACGCAGTATTTT.

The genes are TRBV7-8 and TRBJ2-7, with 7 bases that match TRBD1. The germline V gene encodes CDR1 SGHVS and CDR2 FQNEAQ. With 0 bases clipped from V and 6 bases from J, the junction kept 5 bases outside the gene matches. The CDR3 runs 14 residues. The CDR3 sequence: CASSLANQGVEQYF. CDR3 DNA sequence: TGTGCCAGCAGCTTAGCGAACCAGGGGGTCGAGCAGTACTTC.

CDR3 in amino acids: CASSFISTGELFF. For the CDR3, the DNA is TGTGCCAGCAGTTTCATTAGCACCGGGGAGCTGTTTTTT. The chain recombines TRBV27 with TRBJ2-2; D not certain. This CDR3 is 13 amino acids long. Germline loops: CDR1 MNHEY, CDR2 SMNVEV (reference sequence). Trimming stripped 3 bases from V and 4 bases from J, with 6 bases between.

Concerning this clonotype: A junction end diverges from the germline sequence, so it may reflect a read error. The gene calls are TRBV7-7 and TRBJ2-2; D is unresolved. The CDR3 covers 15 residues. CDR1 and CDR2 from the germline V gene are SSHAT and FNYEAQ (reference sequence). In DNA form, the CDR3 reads TGTGCTAGCAGCTTAACAGTAGGGAACACCGGGGAGCTGTTTTTT. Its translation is CASSLTVGNTGELFF.

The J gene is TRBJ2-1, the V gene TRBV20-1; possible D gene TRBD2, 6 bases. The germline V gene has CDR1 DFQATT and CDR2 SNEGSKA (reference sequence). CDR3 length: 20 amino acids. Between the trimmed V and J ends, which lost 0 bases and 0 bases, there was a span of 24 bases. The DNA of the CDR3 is TGCAGTGCTAGAGACCCTGGTAGGTGGAGGGCCGCTTTCTCCTACAATGAGCAGTTCTTC. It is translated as CSARDPGRWRAAFSYNEQFF.

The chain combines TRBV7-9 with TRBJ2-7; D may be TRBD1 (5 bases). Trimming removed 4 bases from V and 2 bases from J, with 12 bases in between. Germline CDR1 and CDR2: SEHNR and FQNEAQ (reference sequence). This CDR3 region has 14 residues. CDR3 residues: CASSSVTEAYEQYF. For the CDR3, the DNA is TGTGCCAGCAGCTCGGTGACAGAGGCCTACGAGCAGTACTTC. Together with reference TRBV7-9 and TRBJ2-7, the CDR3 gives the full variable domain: DTGVSQNPRHKITKRGQNVTFRCDPISEHNRLYWYRQTLGQGPEFLTYFQNEAQLEKSRLLSDRFSAERPKGSFSTLEIQRTEQGDSAMYLCASSSVTEAYEQYFGPGTRLTVT.

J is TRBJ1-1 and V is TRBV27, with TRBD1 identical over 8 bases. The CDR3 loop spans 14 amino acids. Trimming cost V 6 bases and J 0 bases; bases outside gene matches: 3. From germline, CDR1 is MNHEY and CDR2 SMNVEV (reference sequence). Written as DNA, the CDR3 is TGTGCCAGCAGCGGACAGGGTTTGAACACTGAAGCTTTCTTT. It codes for CASSGQGLNTEAFF.

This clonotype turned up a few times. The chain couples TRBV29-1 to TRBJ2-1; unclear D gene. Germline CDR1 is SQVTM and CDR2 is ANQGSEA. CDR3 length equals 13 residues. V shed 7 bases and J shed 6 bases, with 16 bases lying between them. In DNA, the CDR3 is TGCAGCGCCGGACGTTCCAGCTCCAATGAGCAGTTCTTC. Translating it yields CSAGRSSSNEQFF.

CDR3 nucleotides: TGCAGTGCCCCCGGACAGATTCAAGAGACCCAGTACTTC. Encoded protein: CSAPGQIQETQYF. The rearrangement links TRBV20-1 to TRBJ2-5, with D perhaps matching TRBD1 (6 bases). V dropped 6 bases and J dropped 2 bases, with 13 bases sitting between them. The CDR3 contains 13 residues. The V gene's germline CDR1 is DFQATT and CDR2 SNEGSKA (reference sequence).

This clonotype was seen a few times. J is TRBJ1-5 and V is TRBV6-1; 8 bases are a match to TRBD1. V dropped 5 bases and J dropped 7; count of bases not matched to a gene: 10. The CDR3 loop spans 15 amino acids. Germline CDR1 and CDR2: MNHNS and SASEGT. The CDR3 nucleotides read TGTGCCAGCAGTCTCTTGGACAGGGCACTGCAGCCCCAGCATTTT. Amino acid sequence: CASSLLDRALQPQHF.

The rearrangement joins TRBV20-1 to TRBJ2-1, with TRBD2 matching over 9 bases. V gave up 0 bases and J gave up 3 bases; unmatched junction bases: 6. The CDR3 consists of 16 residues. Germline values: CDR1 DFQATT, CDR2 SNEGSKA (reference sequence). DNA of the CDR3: TGCAGTGCTAGAGACTCAACTAGCGGGCGCTACAATGAGCAGTTCTTC. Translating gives CSARDSTSGRYNEQFF.

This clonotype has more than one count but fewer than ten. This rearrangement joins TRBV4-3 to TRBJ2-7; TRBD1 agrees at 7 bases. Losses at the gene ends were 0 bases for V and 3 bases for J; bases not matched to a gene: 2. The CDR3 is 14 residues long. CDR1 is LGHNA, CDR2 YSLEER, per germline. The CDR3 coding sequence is TGCGCCAGCAGCCAAGATAACAGGGGCTACGAGCAGTACTTC. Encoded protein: CASSQDNRGYEQYF.

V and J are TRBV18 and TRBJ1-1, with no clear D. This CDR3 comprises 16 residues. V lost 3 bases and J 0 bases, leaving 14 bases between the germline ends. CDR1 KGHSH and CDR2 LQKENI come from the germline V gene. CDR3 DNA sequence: TGTGCCAGCTCACCCATCCCGGACGTCTTGAACACTGAAGCTTTCTTT. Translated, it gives CASSPIPDVLNTEAFF.

CDR3 residues: CASSVVGGPSGELFF. The CDR3 nucleotides are TGTGCCAGCAGCGTCGTGGGGGGGCCGTCCGGGGAGCTGTTTTTT. This chain joins TRBV7-2 and TRBJ2-2, with a possible D match to TRBD2 (7 bases). V was trimmed by 5 bases and J by 6 bases, leaving 16 bases between them. The CDR3 totals 15 residues. Germline CDR1 reads SGHTA; CDR2 reads FQGNSA.

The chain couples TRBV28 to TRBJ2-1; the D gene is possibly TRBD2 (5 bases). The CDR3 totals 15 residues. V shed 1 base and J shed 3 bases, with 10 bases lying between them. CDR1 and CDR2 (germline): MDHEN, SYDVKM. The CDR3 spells CASSLSGLVYNEQFF. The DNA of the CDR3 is TGTGCCAGCAGTTTATCAGGACTTGTCTACAATGAGCAGTTCTTC.

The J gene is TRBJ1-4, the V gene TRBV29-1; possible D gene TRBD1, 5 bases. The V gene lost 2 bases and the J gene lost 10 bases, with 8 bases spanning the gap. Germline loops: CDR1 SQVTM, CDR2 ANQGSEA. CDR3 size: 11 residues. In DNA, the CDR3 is TGCAGCGTTGAAACGCAGGGAAAACTGTTTTTT. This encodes CSVETQGKLFF. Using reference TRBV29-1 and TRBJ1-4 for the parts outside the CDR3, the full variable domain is SAVISQKPSRDICQRGTSLTIQCQVDSQVTMMFWYRQQPGQSLTLIATANQGSEATYESGFVIDKFPISRPNLTFSTLTVSNMSPEDSSIYLCSVETQGKLFFGSGTQLSVL.

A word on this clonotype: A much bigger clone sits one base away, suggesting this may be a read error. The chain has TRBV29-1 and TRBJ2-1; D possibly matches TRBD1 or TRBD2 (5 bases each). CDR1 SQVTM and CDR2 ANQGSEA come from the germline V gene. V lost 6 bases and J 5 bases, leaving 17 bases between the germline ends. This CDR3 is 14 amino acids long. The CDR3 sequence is CSVLAQQDNNEQFF. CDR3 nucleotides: TGCAGCGTCCTAGCCCAGCAGGACAACAATGAGCAGTTCTTC.

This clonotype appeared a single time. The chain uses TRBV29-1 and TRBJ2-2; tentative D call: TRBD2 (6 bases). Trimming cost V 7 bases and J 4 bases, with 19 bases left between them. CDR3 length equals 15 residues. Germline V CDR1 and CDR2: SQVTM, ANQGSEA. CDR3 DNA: TGCAGCGCTCCATCGCGGGGATCGAGCACCGGGGAGCTGTTTTTT. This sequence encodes CSAPSRGSSTGELFF.

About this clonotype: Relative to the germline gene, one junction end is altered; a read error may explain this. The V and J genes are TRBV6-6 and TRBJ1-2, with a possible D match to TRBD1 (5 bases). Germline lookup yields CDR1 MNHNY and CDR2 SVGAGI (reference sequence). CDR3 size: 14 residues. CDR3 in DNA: TGTGCCAGCAGTTACTCGGGGCGAAACTATGGCCACACCTTC. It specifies CASSYSGRNYGHTF.

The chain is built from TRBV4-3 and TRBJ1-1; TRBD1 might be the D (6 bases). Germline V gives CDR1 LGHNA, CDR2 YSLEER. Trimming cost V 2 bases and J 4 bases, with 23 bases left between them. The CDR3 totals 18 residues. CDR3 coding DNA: TGCGCCAGCAGCCAATTCATCCCATGGGGGGGGCTGGGCACTGAAGCTTTCTTT. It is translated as CASSQFIPWGGLGTEAFF.

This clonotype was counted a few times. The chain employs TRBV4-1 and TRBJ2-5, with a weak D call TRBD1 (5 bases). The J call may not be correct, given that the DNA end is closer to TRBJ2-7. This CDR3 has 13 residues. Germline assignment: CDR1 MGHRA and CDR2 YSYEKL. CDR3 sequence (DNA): TGCGCCAGCAGCCTGGGCAAGGGGTACGAGCAGTACTTC. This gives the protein CASSLGKGYEQYF.

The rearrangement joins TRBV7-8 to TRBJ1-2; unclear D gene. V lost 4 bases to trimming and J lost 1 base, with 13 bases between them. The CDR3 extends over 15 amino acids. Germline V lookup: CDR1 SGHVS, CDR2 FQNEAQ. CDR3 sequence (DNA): TGTGCCAGCAGCTGGGGTCTCGGGATTAACTATGGCTACACCTTC. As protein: CASSWGLGINYGYTF.

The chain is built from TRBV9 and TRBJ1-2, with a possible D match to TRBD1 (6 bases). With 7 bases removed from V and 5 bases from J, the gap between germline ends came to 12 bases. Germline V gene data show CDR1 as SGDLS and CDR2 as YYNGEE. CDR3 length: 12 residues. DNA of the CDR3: TGTGCCAGCCAAAACAGGGTGTATGGCTACACCTTC. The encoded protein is CASQNRVYGYTF. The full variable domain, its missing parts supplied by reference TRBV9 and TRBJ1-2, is DSGVTQTPKHLITATGQRVTLRCSPRSGDLSVYWYQQSLDQGLQFLIQYYNGEERAKGNILERFSAQQFPDLHSELNLSSLELGDSALYFCASQNRVYGYTFGSGTRLTVV.

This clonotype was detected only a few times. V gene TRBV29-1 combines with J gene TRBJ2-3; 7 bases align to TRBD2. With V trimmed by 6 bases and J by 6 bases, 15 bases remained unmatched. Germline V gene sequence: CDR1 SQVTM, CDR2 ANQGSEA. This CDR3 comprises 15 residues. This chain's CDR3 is CSVRAGESGGDTQYF. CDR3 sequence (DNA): TGCAGCGTCCGGGCGGGGGAGTCTGGGGGTGATACGCAGTATTTT.

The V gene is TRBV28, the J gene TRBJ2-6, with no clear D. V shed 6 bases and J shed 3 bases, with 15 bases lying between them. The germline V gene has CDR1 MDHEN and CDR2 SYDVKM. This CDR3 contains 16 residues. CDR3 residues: CASSSPDVYGANVLTF. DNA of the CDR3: TGTGCCAGCAGCTCCCCGGATGTCTATGGGGCCAACGTCCTGACTTTC.